One and the same sample provided the 2 T cell receptor beta chains below, sequenced in a study of T-cell memory formation after mild COVID-19. From the 5' RACE reads, TCRdb called clonotypes with MiXCR, one entry per CDR3 protein. This table holds hundreds of thousands of distinct CDR3 sequences, 15% to 20% found once. Sequences were obtained from PBMCs or a T cell subset sorted from them (not recorded which). The receptors were gathered from a young man who had mild COVID-19 (a few samples of this study predate the infection). Cell type and time point are not known.

The gene calls are TRBV5-6 and TRBJ2-2; 13 nucleotides agree with TRBD2. V trimming: 0 bases; J trimming: 0 bases; junction bases outside the gene matches: 2. The CDR3 loop spans 18 amino acids. The V gene's germline CDR1 is SGHDT and CDR2 YYEEEE. In nucleotides, the CDR3 is TGTGCCAGCAGCTTGGGACTAGCGGGGGGTACGAACACCGGGGAGCTGTTTTTT. Amino acid sequence: CASSLGLAGGTNTGELFF.

The gene calls are TRBV20-1 and TRBJ2-5, with 7 bases aligning to TRBD2. V lost 5 bases, J lost 5 bases, and 11 bases stayed unmatched. There are 14 residues in the CDR3. Germline loops: CDR1 DFQATT, CDR2 SNEGSKA (reference sequence). CDR3 in amino acids: CSALRTGRGETQYF. Here the CDR3 DNA reads TGCAGTGCTCTTAGAACGGGGAGGGGTGAGACCCAGTACTTC.